Described below is a single T cell receptor beta chain sequence and its context. Its target is unknown. Some clones are missing from TCRdb's copy, which holds only in-frame ones; the method was immunoSEQ multiplex PCR. The data show about 130,000 clones, roughly 89% seen once. The donors were part of the validation cohort, which consisted of under 150 subjects and was separate from the first cohort of 600 to 850 subjects. The source of the sample is a study of cytomegalovirus exposure and HLA in healthy donors. Turning to the study itself: A later analysis reported the 120 or so validation repertoires used the same platform as the roughly 700 first-cohort repertoires. Findings of the study overall: The study recorded 160 or so TCR beta chains that were cytomegalovirus-associated. Most TCR sequences were seen very rarely across donors, but some public TCRs occurred in many.

The CDR3 sequence is 17 residues long. CDR1 SGHTS and CDR2 YDEGEE come from the germline V gene. The ends lost 4 bases at V and 4 bases at J; junction bases unmatched: 9. This clonotype was obtained from a woman under 30 in good health and CMV-seropositive. Specimen: PBMCs. The chain is built from TRBV5-8 and TRBJ2-3; TRBD2 agrees at 13 bases. Here the CDR3 reads CASSPEGLAGPADTQYF. The CDR3 DNA reads TGTGCCAGCAGCCCTGAGGGACTAGCGGGGCCCGCAGATACGCAGTATTTT.